The 2 T cell receptor beta chains below all came from one sample that was sequenced in a study of brain T cells in children with intractable seizures. Sequenced by immunoSEQ multiplex PCR; TCRdb stores in-frame clones only, minus some. The sample lists approximately 41,000 clones; 80% to 95% were seen once. Sequenced material: peripheral blood, taken at surgery. The receptor set was obtained from a girl aged 2 to 10 with tuberous sclerosis and intractable seizures.

The chain employs TRBV6-1 and TRBJ2-7; 7 bases line up with TRBD1. The CDR3 spans 15 residues. CDR1 is MNHNS and CDR2 is SASEGT in the germline V gene. V lost 1 base to trimming and J lost 6 bases; unmatched junction nucleotides: 9. The CDR3 loop reads CASSEDVDRDGEQYV. CDR3 nucleotide sequence: TGTGCCAGCAGTGAAGACGTAGACAGGGACGGCGAGCAGTACGTC.

CDR3 coding DNA: TGTGCCAGCAGTCTAGGGCCTAGCCAACGAGAGACCCAGTACTTC. Translation: CASSLGPSQRETQYF. The J gene is TRBJ2-5, the V gene TRBV11-3; TRBD2 is a possible D gene (5 bases). The CDR3 consists of 15 residues. Germline CDR1 reads SGHNT; CDR2 reads YENEEA. V lost 6 bases and J lost 4, with 18 bases in between.